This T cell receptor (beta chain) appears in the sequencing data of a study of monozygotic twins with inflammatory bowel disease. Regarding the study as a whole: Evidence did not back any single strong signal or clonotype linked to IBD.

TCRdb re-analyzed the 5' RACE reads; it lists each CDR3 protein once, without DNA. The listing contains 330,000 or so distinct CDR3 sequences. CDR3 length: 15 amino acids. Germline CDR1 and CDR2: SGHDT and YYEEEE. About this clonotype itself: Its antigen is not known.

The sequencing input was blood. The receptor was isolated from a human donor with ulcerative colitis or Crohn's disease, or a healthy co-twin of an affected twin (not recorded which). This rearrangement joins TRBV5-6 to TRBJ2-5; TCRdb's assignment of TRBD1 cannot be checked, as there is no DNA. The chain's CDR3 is CASSSLDRAQETQYF.